The T cell receptor (beta chain) described here comes from a study of cytomegalovirus exposure and HLA in healthy donors. Whole-study results and caveats: In a later analysis, V- and J-gene trimming of beta chains associated with a DCLRE1C missense variant, replicated independently. Later on, an analysis found that several of the most significant clusters appeared to be linked to common viral pathogens, which included parvovirus B19. Most TCRs appeared rarely, but some public TCRs recurred in many donors.

Remarks on this clone: Its antigen is still unknown.

The PCR was carried out with 60 Vbeta primers and 13 Jbeta primers. This table comes from immunoSEQ multiplex PCR, and its TCRdb copy is limited to in-frame clones, with some not included. The profile covers approximately 260,000 clones, with 80% to 90% appearing a single time and roughly 2% taken by the ten largest. The donors were healthy bone marrow donors. The sequenced sample consisted of PBMCs. The sequence was obtained from a woman aged 40 to 55 in good health and CMV-seropositive.

The CDR3 DNA sequence: TGTGCCAGCAGTCCTGGGACAGACCAAAATCAGCCCCAGCATTTT. Translated, it gives CASSPGTDQNQPQHF. J is TRBJ1-5 and V is TRBV28; 7 nucleotides match TRBD1. Losses at the gene ends were 5 bases for V and 4 bases for J; bases not matched to a gene: 8. Germline CDR1 and CDR2: MDHEN and SYDVKM. This CDR3 comprises 15 residues.